The clone carrying this T cell receptor beta chain was observed a few times. The antigen is not known. These data originate in a study of graft-versus-host responses after intestinal transplantation. Study-wide context: Anti-thymocyte globulin induction, then tacrolimus and steroids for two to four years, went to all recipients. General study points: Early post-transplant declines in HvG were associated with peak levels of circulating GvH clones. Individuals who had graft-donor T cell macrochimerism had allografts that showed high graft-versus-host to host-versus-graft clonal ratios. Marrow from the recipient contained GvH clones, some of which had appeared first in ileum or blood.

The assay was immunoSEQ multiplex PCR, and TCRdb's table has in-frame clones only and misses some. The table has 90,000 to 120,000 clones, more than 75% seen once. Germline V gene lookup returns CDR1 SGHDT and CDR2 YYEEEE. The CDR3 consists of 14 residues. The germline V and J ends were trimmed by 4 bases and 3 bases, with 8 bases remaining between them. The chain uses TRBV5-6 and TRBJ1-6, with a weak D call TRBD1 (5 bases). The starting material was unstimulated CD4+ T cells sorted from spleen or lymph node cells, obtained before intestinal transplant. The clonotype originates from a human donor who received an intestinal transplant. The CDR3 coding sequence is TGTGCCAGCAGCCCAGGGTTCTATAATTCACCCCTCCACTTT. Encoded protein: CASSPGFYNSPLHF.